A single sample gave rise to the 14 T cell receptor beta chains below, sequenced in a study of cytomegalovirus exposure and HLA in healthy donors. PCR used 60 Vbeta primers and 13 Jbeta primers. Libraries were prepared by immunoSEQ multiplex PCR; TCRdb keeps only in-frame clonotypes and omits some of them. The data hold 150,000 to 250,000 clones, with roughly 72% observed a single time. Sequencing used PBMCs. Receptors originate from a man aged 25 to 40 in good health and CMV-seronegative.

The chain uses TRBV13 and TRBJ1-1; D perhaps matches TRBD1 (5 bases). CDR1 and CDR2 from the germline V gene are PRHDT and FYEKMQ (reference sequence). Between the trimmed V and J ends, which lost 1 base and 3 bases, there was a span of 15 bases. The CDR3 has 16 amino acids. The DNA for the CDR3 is TGTGCCAGCAGCTTAGCCCCCGGGGGGGAACACACTGAAGCTTTCTTT. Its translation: CASSLAPGGEHTEAFF.

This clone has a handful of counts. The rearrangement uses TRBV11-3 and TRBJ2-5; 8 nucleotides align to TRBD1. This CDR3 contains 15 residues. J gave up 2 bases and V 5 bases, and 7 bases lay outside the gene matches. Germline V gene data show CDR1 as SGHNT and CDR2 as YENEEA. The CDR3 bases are TGTGCCAGCAGCCAATCGGGACAGGTACAAGAGACCCAGTACTTC. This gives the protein CASSQSGQVQETQYF.

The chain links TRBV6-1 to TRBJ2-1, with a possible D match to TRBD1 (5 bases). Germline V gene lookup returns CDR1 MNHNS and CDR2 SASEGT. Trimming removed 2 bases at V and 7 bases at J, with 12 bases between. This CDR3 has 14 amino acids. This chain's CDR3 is CASSERRVANEQFF. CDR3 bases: TGTGCCAGCAGTGAACGCAGGGTTGCGAATGAGCAGTTCTTC.

The CDR3 region has the DNA TGTGCCAGCAGTGGGGGACTAGTCGACAATGAGCAGTTCTTC. Its protein is CASSGGLVDNEQFF. V gene TRBV28 combines with J gene TRBJ2-1, with TRBD2 identical over 8 bases. J gave up 5 bases and V 5 bases, and 5 bases lay outside the gene matches. Germline CDR1 and CDR2: MDHEN and SYDVKM. The CDR3 consists of 14 residues.

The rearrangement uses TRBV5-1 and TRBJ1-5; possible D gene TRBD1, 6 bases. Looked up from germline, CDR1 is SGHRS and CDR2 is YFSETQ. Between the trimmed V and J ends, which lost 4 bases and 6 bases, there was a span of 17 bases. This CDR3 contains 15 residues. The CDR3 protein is CASSPGGGAIQPQHF. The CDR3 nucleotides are TGCGCCAGCAGCCCCGGTGGGGGGGCGATTCAGCCCCAGCATTTT.

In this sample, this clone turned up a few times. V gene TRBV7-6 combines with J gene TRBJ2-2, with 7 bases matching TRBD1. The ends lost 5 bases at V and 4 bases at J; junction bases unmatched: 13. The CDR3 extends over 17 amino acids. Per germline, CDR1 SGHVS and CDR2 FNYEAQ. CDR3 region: CASSLPTRGRSTGELFF. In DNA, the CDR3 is TGTGCCAGCAGCCTCCCCACAAGGGGGCGCAGCACCGGGGAGCTGTTTTTT.

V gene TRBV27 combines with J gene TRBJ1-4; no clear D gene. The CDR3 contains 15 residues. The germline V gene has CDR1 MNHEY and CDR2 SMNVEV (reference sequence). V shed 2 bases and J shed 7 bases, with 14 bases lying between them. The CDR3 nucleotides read TGTGCCAGCAGTTTAACCGGGGTTTGGGTTGAAAAACTGTTTTTT. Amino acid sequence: CASSLTGVWVEKLFF.

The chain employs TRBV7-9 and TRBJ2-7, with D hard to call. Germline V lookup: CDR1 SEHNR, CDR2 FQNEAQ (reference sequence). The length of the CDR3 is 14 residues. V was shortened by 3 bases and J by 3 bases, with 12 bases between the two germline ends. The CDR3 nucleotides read TGTGCCAGCAGCTTGGGTTCAGGTTACTACGAGCAGTACTTC. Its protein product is CASSLGSGYYEQYF.

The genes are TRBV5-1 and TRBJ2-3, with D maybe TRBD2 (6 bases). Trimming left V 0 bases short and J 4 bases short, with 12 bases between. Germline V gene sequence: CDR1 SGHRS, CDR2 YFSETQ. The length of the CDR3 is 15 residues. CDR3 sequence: CASSLEAGRADTQYF. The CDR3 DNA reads TGCGCCAGCAGCTTGGAGGCGGGAAGGGCAGATACGCAGTATTTT. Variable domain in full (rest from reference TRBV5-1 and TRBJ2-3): KAGVTQTPRYLIKTRGQQVTLSCSPISGHRSVSWYQQTPGQGLQFLFEYFSETQRNKGNFPGRFSGRQFSNSRSEMNVSTLELGDSALYLCASSLEAGRADTQYFGPGTRLTVL.

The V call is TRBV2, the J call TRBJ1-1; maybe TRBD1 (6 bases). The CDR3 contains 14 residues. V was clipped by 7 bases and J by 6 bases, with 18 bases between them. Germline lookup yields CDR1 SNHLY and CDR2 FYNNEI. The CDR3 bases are TGTGCCAGCATGAGGGGGGGACCTTCGGCTGAAGCTTTCTTT. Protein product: CASMRGGPSAEAFF.

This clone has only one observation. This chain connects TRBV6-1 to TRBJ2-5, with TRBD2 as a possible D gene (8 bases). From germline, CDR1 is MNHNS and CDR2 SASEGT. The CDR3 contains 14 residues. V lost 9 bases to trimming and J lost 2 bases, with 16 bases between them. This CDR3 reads CASNSGTVQETQYF. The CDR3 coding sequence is TGTGCCAGTAATAGCGGGACAGTACAAGAGACCCAGTACTTC.

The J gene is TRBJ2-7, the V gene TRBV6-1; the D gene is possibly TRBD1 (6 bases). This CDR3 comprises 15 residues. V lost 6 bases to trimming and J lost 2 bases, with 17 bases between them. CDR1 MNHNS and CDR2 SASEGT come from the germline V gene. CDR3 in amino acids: CASSLEQGRAYEQYF. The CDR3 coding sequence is TGTGCCAGCAGCCTAGAACAGGGTCGGGCCTACGAGCAGTACTTC.

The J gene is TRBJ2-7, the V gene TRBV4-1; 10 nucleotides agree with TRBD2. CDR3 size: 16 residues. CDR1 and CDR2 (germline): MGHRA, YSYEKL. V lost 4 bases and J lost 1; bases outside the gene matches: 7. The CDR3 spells CASSPRGLADSYEQYF. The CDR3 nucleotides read TGCGCCAGCAGCCCACGAGGACTAGCGGATTCCTACGAGCAGTACTTC.

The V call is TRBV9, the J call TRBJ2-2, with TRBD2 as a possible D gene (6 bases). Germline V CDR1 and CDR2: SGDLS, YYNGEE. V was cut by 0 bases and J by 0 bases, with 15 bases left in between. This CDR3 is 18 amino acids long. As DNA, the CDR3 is TGTGCCAGCAGCGTAGGGGGAGGTGGCGGATCGAACACCGGGGAGCTGTTTTTT. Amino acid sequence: CASSVGGGGGSNTGELFF.